This entry lists 26 T cell receptor beta chains sequenced from one sample in a study of human T cells and chemical hapten exposure. Time point here: pre-sensitization, week 0. The treatment is: therapeutic diphenylcyclopropenone sensitization with weekly scalp DPC. Each CDR3 protein gets one entry after TCRdb re-called the RACE reads with MiXCR. Of 300,000 to 450,000 distinct CDR3 sequences in the sample, approximately 5.8% are singletons; the top ten hold approximately 8.2%. The sample consisted of whole blood, taken in connection with sensitization to the hapten diphenylcyclopropenone (DPC). The receptors derive from a woman between 18 and 29 years old with alopecia areata. Some clones in this sample may be carry-over from other donors' samples.

The chain couples TRBV3-1 to TRBJ2-7; 7 nucleotides match TRBD1. This CDR3 contains 13 residues. J gave up 7 bases and V 0 bases, and 3 bases lay outside the gene matches. Germline V lookup: CDR1 LGHDT, CDR2 YNNKEL (reference sequence). CDR3 loop: CASSQDQTGEQYF. For the CDR3, the DNA is TGTGCCAGCAGCCAAGATCAGACAGGGGAGCAGTACTTC.

In this sample, this clonotype turned up many times. The chain joins TRBV10-2 to TRBJ1-2, with TRBD1 as a possible D gene (6 bases). Deletions cut 6 bases from V and 6 bases from J, with 23 bases between. The CDR3 extends over 16 amino acids. CDR1 and CDR2 from the germline V gene are WSHSY and SAAADI. The CDR3: CASRSRGTAIAHGYTF. CDR3 in DNA: TGCGCCAGCAGAAGTAGGGGGACCGCTATTGCCCATGGCTACACCTTC.

This clonotype appeared many times. The rearrangement uses TRBV4-1 and TRBJ2-3; 15 nucleotides line up with TRBD2. After removal of 1 base from V and 6 bases from J, the junction contained 8 bases not matched to a gene. Germline V gives CDR1 MGHRA, CDR2 YSYEKL. This CDR3 has 18 amino acids. CDR3 sequence (DNA): TGCGCCAGCAGCCAAGGACCACCCGGGACTAGCGGGGGGGATACGCAGTATTTT. The encoded protein is CASSQGPPGTSGGDTQYF.

This chain connects TRBV5-1 to TRBJ2-3; 12 bases map to TRBD1. Germline-derived CDR1 and CDR2 are SGHRS and YFSETQ. This CDR3 region has 15 residues. Unmatched junction bases numbered 5, after V lost 3 bases and J lost 6 bases. This CDR3 is CASSSRDRGRDTQYF. The DNA of the CDR3 is TGCGCCAGCAGCTCCCGGGACAGGGGGCGGGATACGCAGTATTTT. Full variable domain (outside the CDR3, taken from reference TRBV5-1 and TRBJ2-3): KAGVTQTPRYLIKTRGQQVTLSCSPISGHRSVSWYQQTPGQGLQFLFEYFSETQRNKGNFPGRFSGRQFSNSRSEMNVSTLELGDSALYLCASSSRDRGRDTQYFGPGTRLTVL.

This clonotype has more than one count but fewer than ten. This chain joins TRBV7-8 and TRBJ1-6; D call uncertain. This CDR3 comprises 18 residues. Looked up from germline, CDR1 is SGHVS and CDR2 is FQNEAQ. The germline V and J ends were trimmed by 4 bases and 0 bases, with 16 bases remaining between them. The CDR3 is CASSSSRRLSSYNSPLHF. The CDR3 DNA is TGTGCCAGCAGCTCAAGCCGCAGGCTAAGCTCCTATAATTCACCCCTCCACTTT.

This clonotype came up many times. The chain employs TRBV7-2 and TRBJ2-3, with D tentatively TRBD2 (5 bases). Germline V CDR1 and CDR2: SGHTA, FQGNSA. CDR3 length equals 12 residues. Trimming shortened V by 8 bases and J by 2 bases, and 8 bases separated the two germline ends. CDR3 DNA: TGTGCCAGCGCCCGGGACACAGATACGCAGTATTTT. Protein product: CASARDTDTQYF.

There are a few counts of this clonotype. This rearrangement joins TRBV6-6 to TRBJ1-5, with 9 bases fitting TRBD1. There are 17 residues in the CDR3. V dropped 2 bases and J dropped 4; count of bases not matched to a gene: 9. Germline values: CDR1 MNHNY, CDR2 SVGAGI (reference sequence). This CDR3 is CASSYERGQGRNQPQHF. In DNA form, the CDR3 reads TGTGCCAGCAGTTACGAGAGGGGACAGGGACGGAATCAGCCCCAGCATTTT.

The V and J genes are TRBV4-3 and TRBJ2-3, with 9 bases matching TRBD1. Germline values: CDR1 LGHNA, CDR2 YSLEER. J lost 5 bases, V lost 0 bases, and 6 bases had no gene match. The CDR3 contains 16 residues. CDR3 DNA sequence: TGCGCCAGCAGCCAAGATTCTCCGACAGGGGGAGATACGCAGTATTTT. Translation: CASSQDSPTGGDTQYF.

V is TRBV20-1 and J is TRBJ2-3, with D possibly matching TRBD2 (5 bases). The CDR3 extends over 14 amino acids. V was pared by 6 bases and J by 4 bases, with 17 bases between. Germline V lookup: CDR1 DFQATT, CDR2 SNEGSKA (reference sequence). This CDR3 is CSAGSRGFSDTQYF. CDR3 DNA: TGCAGTGCCGGTAGTCGGGGATTCTCAGATACGCAGTATTTT.

A few counts support this clonotype. The chain uses TRBV11-2 and TRBJ1-6, with D possibly matching TRBD1 (6 bases). This CDR3 contains 14 residues. V was shortened by 5 bases and J by 8 bases, with 13 bases between the two germline ends. The V gene's germline CDR1 is SGHAT and CDR2 FQNNGV. In nucleotides, the CDR3 is TGTGCCAGCAGCCCCCAGGGGACCTATTCACCCCTCCACTTT. Translated: CASSPQGTYSPLHF.

The rearrangement joins TRBV7-9 to TRBJ2-3; 7 bases match TRBD2. CDR1 SEHNR and CDR2 FQNEAQ come from the germline V gene (reference sequence). J was trimmed by 3 bases and V by 7 bases; bases with no gene match: 7. This CDR3 region has 14 residues. The CDR3 sequence: CASTPGGGTDTQYF. As DNA, the CDR3 is TGTGCCAGCACCCCTGGGGGGGGAACAGATACGCAGTATTTT.

A few counts support this clonotype. The chain recombines TRBV18 with TRBJ2-3; 14 nucleotides align to TRBD2. The CDR3 loop spans 20 amino acids. The trim removed 2 bases at V and 3 bases at J, leaving 13 bases unmatched. Germline V gives CDR1 KGHSH, CDR2 LQKENI. The CDR3 is CASSPSPGTSGGSGTDTQYF. The CDR3 DNA sequence: TGTGCCAGCTCACCAAGCCCCGGGACTAGCGGGGGATCAGGTACAGATACGCAGTATTTT.

This clonotype appeared a few times. The V gene is TRBV9, the J gene TRBJ2-3, with 14 bases matching TRBD2. Germline V gene data show CDR1 as SGDLS and CDR2 as YYNGEE. V dropped 4 bases and J dropped 3; count of bases not matched to a gene: 4. CDR3 length: 16 residues. The CDR3 protein is CASSLGLAGETDTQYF. For the CDR3, the DNA is TGTGCCAGCAGCTTGGGACTAGCGGGGGAAACAGATACGCAGTATTTT.

V usage is TRBV21-1 and J usage is TRBJ1-1; TRBD1, as called in the table, went unchecked against the DNA. TRBV21-1 is a documented pseudogene. There are 18 residues in the CDR3. CDR3 sequence reads: CASSKGEGDRGPNTEAFF. CDR3 DNA: TGTGCCAGCAGCAAAGGGGAAGGGGACAGGGGGCCGAACACTGAAGCTTTCTTT.

In its sample, this clonotype was seen a few times. The chain couples TRBV13 to TRBJ2-5; D might be TRBD2 (6 bases). The CDR3 is made up of 14 amino acids. V was pared by 5 bases and J by 2 bases, with 12 bases between. Germline V CDR1 and CDR2: PRHDT, FYEKMQ (reference sequence). CDR3 protein: CASSLRLVQETQYF. The CDR3 bases are TGTGCCAGCAGCCTCCGACTAGTTCAAGAGACCCAGTACTTC.

This clonotype was seen ten or more times. The chain combines TRBV7-9 with TRBJ2-2, with D possibly matching TRBD2 (6 bases). The V end was cut by 1 base, the J end by 4 bases, with 10 bases between. Germline V CDR1 and CDR2: SEHNR, FQNEAQ (reference sequence). This CDR3 comprises 15 residues. The CDR3 loop reads CASSLGGGATGELFF. The CDR3 DNA sequence: TGTGCCAGCAGCTTAGGAGGCGGGGCCACCGGGGAGCTGTTTTTT.

The table lists this clonotype with a few counts. The chain is built from TRBV28 and TRBJ1-4; D is unresolved. The ends were cut back, 8 bases at V and 8 bases at J, with 12 bases in the middle. This CDR3 contains 12 residues. Germline CDR1 is MDHEN and CDR2 is SYDVKM. CDR3 sequence: CASSLRWEKLFF. The DNA of the CDR3 is TGTGCCAGCTCGCTTCGGTGGGAAAAACTGTTTTTT.

The chain joins TRBV12-3 or TRBV12-4 to TRBJ1-6; perhaps TRBD1 as D (6 bases). Trimming removed 4 bases at V and 8 bases at J, with 15 bases between. The CDR3 loop spans 15 amino acids. The CDR3 spells CASSSQGIGYSPLHF. The CDR3 nucleotides read TGTGCCAGCAGTTCTCAGGGGATAGGTTATTCACCCCTCCACTTT.

This chain joins TRBV25-1 and TRBJ1-5, with D hard to call. Trimming removed 6 bases at V and 0 bases at J, with 6 bases between. Germline values: CDR1 MGHDK, CDR2 SYGVNS. There are 13 residues in the CDR3. CDR3 bases: TGTGCCAGCAGACAATATAGCAATCAGCCCCAGCATTTT. It yields the protein CASRQYSNQPQHF.

This clonotype was seen a few times. The rearrangement joins TRBV9 to TRBJ1-2, with D unclear. This CDR3 region has 15 residues. V lost 4 bases and J 0 bases, leaving 13 bases between the germline ends. Germline CDR1 and CDR2: SGDLS and YYNGEE. CDR3 protein: CASSPDGHPNYGYTF. The CDR3 DNA reads as TGTGCCAGCAGCCCGGACGGCCACCCTAACTATGGCTACACCTTC.

This clonotype came up a few times. The rearrangement links TRBV20-1 to TRBJ1-1, with a possible D match to TRBD1 (6 bases). The CDR3 has 11 residues. V was trimmed by 2 bases and J by 8 bases, leaving 9 bases between them. The V gene's germline CDR1 is DFQATT and CDR2 SNEGSKA (reference sequence). CDR3 region: CSARQGFEAFF. For the CDR3, the DNA is TGCAGTGCTAGACAGGGGTTCGAAGCTTTCTTT.

V is TRBV27 and J is TRBJ2-7, with D perhaps matching TRBD1 (5 bases). The germline V gene has CDR1 MNHEY and CDR2 SMNVEV (reference sequence). Between the trimmed V and J ends, which lost 6 bases and 1 base, there was a span of 10 bases. CDR3 size: 13 residues. The CDR3, as DNA: TGTGCCAGCAGGGACACCCCATCCTACGAGCAGTACTTC. The encoded protein is CASRDTPSYEQYF.

The table lists this clonotype with a few counts. This sequence joins TRBV7-9 and TRBJ2-7, with D uncertain. The CDR3 length is 12 residues. The germline V gene has CDR1 SEHNR and CDR2 FQNEAQ (reference sequence). V lost 4 bases and J 5 bases, leaving 9 bases between the germline ends. CDR3 sequence (DNA): TGTGCCAGCAGCTCCGTGGGTGACGAGCAGTACTTC. This encodes CASSSVGDEQYF.

The table lists this clonotype with a few counts. The chain combines TRBV2 with TRBJ1-1, with a weak D call TRBD1 (5 bases). V gave up 11 bases and J gave up 6 bases, with 13 bases separating them. The germline V gene has CDR1 SNHLY and CDR2 FYNNEI. The CDR3 is 11 residues long. The CDR3 DNA reads as TGTGCCGGGGCGGAGAGGGCTGAAGCTTTCTTT. Protein: CAGAERAEAFF.

The chain carries TRBV5-1 and TRBJ2-6; tentatively, D is TRBD2 (5 bases). Per the germline V gene, CDR1 is SGHRS and CDR2 is YFSETQ. This CDR3 is 16 amino acids long. V was clipped by 4 bases and J by 0 bases, with 11 bases between them. The CDR3, as DNA: TGCGCCAGCAGCCGGACCACTAGCTCTGGGGCCAACGTCCTGACTTTC. Translation gives CASSRTTSSGANVLTF.

The genes are TRBV5-1 and TRBJ1-1; D remains ambiguous. Germline V gene lookup returns CDR1 SGHRS and CDR2 YFSETQ. This CDR3 has 14 amino acids. V was shortened by 1 base and J by 6 bases, with 13 bases between the two germline ends. The CDR3 bases are TGCGCCAGCAGCTTGAGGATAGAGTCCGCTGAAGCTTTCTTT. Encoded protein: CASSLRIESAEAFF.